The clone carrying this T cell receptor (beta chain) was counted a few times. Its antigen is currently unknown. The data were taken from a study of beta chain features in type 1 diabetes. Findings of the study overall: Sampled from patients, naive, central memory and Treg TCRB repertoires appeared more similar than those sampled from healthy donors. TCRB CDR3 length was moderately but significantly reduced in all four CD4+ subsets of Type 1 diabetes patients. More deletions and fewer insertions at VDJ junctions were seen in type 1 diabetes patients.

Since all of the isolated RNA was reverse transcribed, expressed TCRB transcripts were what got sequenced. Sequenced by immunoSEQ multiplex PCR; TCRdb stores in-frame clones only, minus some. The top ten hold approximately 0.05% of the sample, which has around 450,000 clones, around 10% seen once. The CDR3 has 17 amino acids. Trimming cost V 4 bases and J 0 bases, with 16 bases left between them. Germline CDR1 is SEHNR and CDR2 is FQNEAQ (reference sequence). This clonotype was sampled from a woman between 18 and 29 years old in good health. The source material was naive CD4+ T cells from blood. The gene calls are TRBV7-9 and TRBJ2-1; D is ambiguous. The CDR3 nucleotides read TGTGCCAGCAGCTCACCCCCAAGGGTATTCTCCTACAATGAGCAGTTCTTC. This translates into CASSSPPRVFSYNEQFF.